This note documents a single TCR beta chain sequence. Its ends do not fully match the called genes, so a read error is possible. The data stem from a study of CD8+CD57+ T cells in acquired aplastic anemia. Genomic DNA provided the template from which TCR beta VDJ and CDR3 profiles were obtained. TCRdb fed the reads into MiXCR, producing one record per CDR3 protein. The data hold some 170,000 distinct CDR3 sequences, with more than 45% observed a single time. By flow cytometry, patients selected for sequencing had shown an expansion of CD8+CD57+ cells. The CDR3 length is 14 residues. The sequence derives from a human donor with aplastic anemia. The specimen was sorted CD4+, CD8+, or CD8+CD57+ T cells (not recorded which) from PBMCs. The chain recombines TRBV12-3 or TRBV12-4 with TRBJ2-4; 7 positions match TRBD1. Here the CDR3 reads CASNDRNRGNIQYF. The CDR3 DNA sequence: TGTGCTAGCAACGACAGGAACAGGGGCAACATTCAGTACTTC.